The 16 T cell receptor beta chains in this list originate from one sample, sequenced in a study of T-cell memory formation after mild COVID-19. TCRdb reprocessed the 5' RACE reads via MiXCR and lists one record per CDR3 protein. The sample shows under 700,000 distinct CDR3 sequences, about 20% of them seen only once. The sequenced sample consisted of PBMCs or a T cell subset sorted from them (not recorded which). The receptors here all came from an adult woman who had mild COVID-19 (a few samples of this study predate the infection). Cell type and time point are not known.

V gene TRBV20-1 combines with J gene TRBJ2-1; 11 bases match TRBD2. This CDR3 has 18 amino acids. V lost 1 base, J lost 3 bases, and 11 bases stayed unmatched. Germline values: CDR1 DFQATT, CDR2 SNEGSKA (reference sequence). The DNA for the CDR3 is TGCAGTGCTAGAGGCCCTAGCGGGGGGCCTGGATTCTACAATGAGCAGTTCTTC. Translated: CSARGPSGGPGFYNEQFF.

V gene TRBV9 combines with J gene TRBJ2-1; TRBD2 aligns across 9 bases. The germline V gene encodes CDR1 SGDLS and CDR2 YYNGEE. The CDR3 runs to 13 residues. J lost 9 bases, V lost 7 bases, and 8 bases had no gene match. The CDR3 nucleotides read TGTGCCAGCGGGGGCGGGACTAGCTTTGAGCAGTTCTTC. Protein product: CASGGGTSFEQFF.

The table lists this clonotype with a few counts. V gene TRBV29-1 combines with J gene TRBJ2-1, with D maybe TRBD2 (6 bases). Germline V gene data show CDR1 as SQVTM and CDR2 as ANQGSEA. There are 14 residues in the CDR3. V was cut by 7 bases and J by 5 bases, with 18 bases left in between. The CDR3 reads CSARGVGGNNEQFF. In DNA form, the CDR3 reads TGCAGCGCCCGAGGCGTGGGGGGAAACAATGAGCAGTTCTTC.

This clonotype showed up just a few times. The chain carries TRBV12-3 or TRBV12-4 and TRBJ1-5; the D gene is possibly TRBD1 (6 bases). The CDR3 runs 13 residues. V was pared by 6 bases and J by 0 bases, with 6 bases between. CDR3 coding DNA: TGTGCCAGCAGGGACAGTAGCAATCAGCCCCAGCATTTT. Translated, it gives CASRDSSNQPQHF.

The chain couples TRBV2 to TRBJ1-1; 7 nucleotides align to TRBD1. Germline assignment: CDR1 SNHLY and CDR2 FYNNEI. The CDR3 runs 11 residues. With V trimmed by 10 bases and J by 6 bases, 5 bases remained unmatched. The CDR3 bases are TGTGCCAACCGACAGGGACCTGAAGCTTTCTTT. It encodes CANRQGPEAFF.

The V call is TRBV5-1, the J call TRBJ2-5; D remains ambiguous. This CDR3 contains 12 residues. Germline CDR1 and CDR2: SGHRS and YFSETQ. V lost 5 bases and J lost 0, with 5 bases in between. DNA of the CDR3: TGCGCCAGCAGGGAACACCAAGAGACCCAGTACTTC. It yields the protein CASREHQETQYF.

The chain is built from TRBV7-2 and TRBJ2-1; D tentatively reads TRBD1 or TRBD2 (5 bases each). Trimming shortened V by 4 bases and J by 2 bases, and 12 bases separated the two germline ends. Germline V lookup: CDR1 SGHTA, CDR2 FQGNSA. This CDR3 has 15 residues. This CDR3 is CASSSGTSTYNEQFF. The CDR3 DNA reads TGTGCCAGCAGCTCCGGGACGTCCACCTACAATGAGCAGTTCTTC.

This clonotype was found a few times. The V gene is TRBV12-5, the J gene TRBJ2-7; D may be TRBD1 or TRBD2 (8 bases each). Trimming cost V 6 bases and J 3 bases, with 24 bases left between them. The CDR3 spans 17 residues. Germline values: CDR1 LGHNT, CDR2 FRNRAP. The CDR3 loop reads CASGRIPGGGRNYEQYF. DNA of the CDR3: TGTGCTAGTGGCAGAATTCCAGGGGGCGGGAGGAACTACGAGCAGTACTTC.

CDR3 DNA: TGTGCCAGCAGGGTAGCGGGAAGCACAGATACGCAGTATTTT. It is translated as CASRVAGSTDTQYF. This chain uses TRBV5-4 with TRBJ2-3; TRBD2 aligns across 8 bases. The CDR3 loop spans 14 amino acids. Looked up from germline, CDR1 is SGHNT and CDR2 is YYREEE (reference sequence). The junction had 2 bases not matched to a gene; V was cut back by 5 bases and J by 0 bases. The whole variable domain, remainder taken from reference TRBV5-4 and TRBJ2-3, is ETGVTQSPTHLIKTRGQQVTLRCSSQSGHNTVSWYQQALGQGPQFIFQYYREEENGRGNFPPRFSGLQFPNYSSELNVNALELDDSALYLCASRVAGSTDTQYFGPGTRLTVL.

A few counts support this clonotype. The chain couples TRBV24-1 to TRBJ2-7; possible D gene TRBD2, 6 bases. The CDR3 totals 15 residues. Germline values: CDR1 KGHDR, CDR2 SFDVKD. With 4 bases removed from V and 2 bases from J, the gap between germline ends came to 14 bases. The CDR3 DNA reads TGTGCCACCAGTGACCCGGGCGGGGCCCCCTACGAGCAGTACTTC. This codes for CATSDPGGAPYEQYF.

This clonotype was detected only a few times. The chain joins TRBV11-1 to TRBJ2-7; tentative D call: TRBD1 (6 bases). Germline V gives CDR1 SGHAT, CDR2 FQDESV (reference sequence). The V end was cut by 6 bases, the J end by 0 bases, with 12 bases between. CDR3 length: 14 amino acids. CDR3 in DNA: TGTGCCAGCAGGAAGGGGGACCTCTCCTACGAGCAGTACTTC. Amino acid sequence: CASRKGDLSYEQYF.

The rearrangement uses TRBV25-1 and TRBJ1-1; unclear D gene. From germline, CDR1 is MGHDK and CDR2 SYGVNS. This CDR3 comprises 11 residues. Trimming removed 6 bases at V and 3 bases at J, with 5 bases between. Here the CDR3 DNA reads TGTGCCAGCAGCAAGTACACTGAAGCTTTCTTT. Translating it yields CASSKYTEAFF. Supplemented by reference TRBV25-1 and TRBJ1-1, the full variable domain reads EADIYQTPRYLVIGTGKKITLECSQTMGHDKMYWYQQDPGMELHLIHYSYGVNSTEKGDLSSESTVSRIRTEHFPLTLESARPSHTSQYLCASSKYTEAFFGQGTRLTVV.

The rearrangement joins TRBV6-5 to TRBJ2-1; 13 nucleotides agree with TRBD2. V trimming: 0 bases; J trimming: 3 bases; junction bases outside the gene matches: 8. There are 19 residues in the CDR3. CDR1 and CDR2 from the germline V gene are MNHEY and SVGAGI. Here the CDR3 reads CASSYSALAGGPGYNEQFF. Here the CDR3 DNA reads TGTGCCAGCAGTTACTCCGCACTAGCGGGAGGGCCGGGCTACAATGAGCAGTTCTTC.

This clonotype was recorded many times. V gene TRBV24-1 combines with J gene TRBJ1-1; D is possibly TRBD1 (6 bases). Trimming removed 4 bases from V and 11 bases from J, with 16 bases in between. CDR1 and CDR2 (germline): KGHDR, SFDVKD. The CDR3 has 13 residues. The CDR3 is CATSEPTGFRAFF. The CDR3, as DNA: TGTGCCACCAGTGAGCCTACAGGGTTTCGGGCTTTCTTT.

The CDR3, as DNA: TGTGCCATCAGTGACTACGGGACTAGCGGAATCTACGAGCAGTACTTC. Translation: CAISDYGTSGIYEQYF. The V gene is TRBV10-3, the J gene TRBJ2-7, with 11 bases that match TRBD2. CDR1 is ENHRY and CDR2 is SYGVKD in the germline V gene. V shed 3 bases and J 3 bases; nucleotides not matched to a gene: 7. There are 16 residues in the CDR3.

This clonotype was detected only a few times. This chain joins TRBV5-1 and TRBJ2-1; the D is unclear. The CDR3 is 13 amino acids. The V gene lost 0 bases and the J gene lost 7 bases, with 8 bases spanning the gap. Germline CDR1 and CDR2: SGHRS and YFSETQ. CDR3 coding DNA: TGCGCCAGCAGCTTGGAGGGTCAGAATGAGCAGTTCTTC. Protein sequence: CASSLEGQNEQFF. The whole variable domain, filled in from reference TRBV5-1 and TRBJ2-1, reads KAGVTQTPRYLIKTRGQQVTLSCSPISGHRSVSWYQQTPGQGLQFLFEYFSETQRNKGNFPGRFSGRQFSNSRSEMNVSTLELGDSALYLCASSLEGQNEQFFGPGTRLTVL.